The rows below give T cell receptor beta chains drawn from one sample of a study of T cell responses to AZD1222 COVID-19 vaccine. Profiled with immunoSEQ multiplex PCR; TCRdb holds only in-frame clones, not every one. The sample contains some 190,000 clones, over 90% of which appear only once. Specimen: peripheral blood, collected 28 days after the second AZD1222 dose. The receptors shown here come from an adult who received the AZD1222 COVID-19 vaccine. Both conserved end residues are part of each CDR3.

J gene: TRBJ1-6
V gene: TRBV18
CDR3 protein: CASSLGHQNSPLHF

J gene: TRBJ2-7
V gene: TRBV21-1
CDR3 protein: CAHSRDTGWVEQYF

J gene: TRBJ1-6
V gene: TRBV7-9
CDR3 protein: CASSLVSGPSSYNSPLHF

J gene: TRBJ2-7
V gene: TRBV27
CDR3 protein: CASSSYFRGDEQYF

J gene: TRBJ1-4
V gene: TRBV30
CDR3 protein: CAWSALRAEKLFF

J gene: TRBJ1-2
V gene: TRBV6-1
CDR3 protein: CASSEFRVGHHWSYGYTF

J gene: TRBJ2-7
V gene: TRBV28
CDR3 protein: CASARTDTYEQYF

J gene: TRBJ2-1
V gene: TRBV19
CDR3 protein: CASRRLAESGNEQFF

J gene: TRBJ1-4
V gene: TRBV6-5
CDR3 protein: CASRSSRANEKLFF

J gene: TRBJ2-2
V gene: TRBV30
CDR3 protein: CAWRVNTGELFF

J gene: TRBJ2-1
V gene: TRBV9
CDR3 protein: CASGGPGLTISYNEQFF

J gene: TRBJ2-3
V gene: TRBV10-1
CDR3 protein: CASSESGIKDTQYF

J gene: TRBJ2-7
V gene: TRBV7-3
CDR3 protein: CASSQDVPYEQYF

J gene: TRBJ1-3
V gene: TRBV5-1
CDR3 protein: CASSLGGNRISGNTIYF

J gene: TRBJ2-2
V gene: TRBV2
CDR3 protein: CASSKQGNTGELFF

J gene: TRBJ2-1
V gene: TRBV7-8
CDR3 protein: CASSPQGYGPYNEQFF

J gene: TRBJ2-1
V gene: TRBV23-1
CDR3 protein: CASSQSAVAGGPPYNEQFF

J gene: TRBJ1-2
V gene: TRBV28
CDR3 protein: CASLSPGQGDYGYTF

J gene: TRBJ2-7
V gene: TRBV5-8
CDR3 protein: CASSLALGASYEQYF

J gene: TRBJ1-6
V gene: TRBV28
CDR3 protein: CASSFRGGGSPLHF

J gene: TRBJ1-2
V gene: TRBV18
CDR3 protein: CASSPAAGGNYGYTF

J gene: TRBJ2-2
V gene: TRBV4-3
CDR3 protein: CASSLFWGAVTGELFF

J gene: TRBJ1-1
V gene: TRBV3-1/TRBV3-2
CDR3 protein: CASSPPPNTEAFF

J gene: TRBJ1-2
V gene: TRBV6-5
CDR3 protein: CASRTGLVYGYTF

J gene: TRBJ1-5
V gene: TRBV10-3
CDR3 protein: CAISEGGGQPQHF

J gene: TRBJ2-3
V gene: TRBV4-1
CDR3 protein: CASNPTSGSTDTQYF

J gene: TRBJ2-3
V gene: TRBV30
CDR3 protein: CAWGTGGDTQYF

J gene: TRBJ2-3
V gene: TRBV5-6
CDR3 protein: CASSLKSTDTQYF

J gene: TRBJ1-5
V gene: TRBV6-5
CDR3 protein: CASSYEQYQPQHF

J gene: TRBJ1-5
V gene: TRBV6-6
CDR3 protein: CASSYRRNNQPQHF

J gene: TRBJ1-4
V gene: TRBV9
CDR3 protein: CASSANRGLTNEKLFF

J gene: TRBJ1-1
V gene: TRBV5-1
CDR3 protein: CASSLQGKNTEAFF

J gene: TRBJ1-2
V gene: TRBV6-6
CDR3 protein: CASSLTPLHEANYGYTF

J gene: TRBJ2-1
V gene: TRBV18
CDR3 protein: CASSPDYNEQFF

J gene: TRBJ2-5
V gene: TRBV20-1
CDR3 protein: CSASPTSILAGYQETQYF

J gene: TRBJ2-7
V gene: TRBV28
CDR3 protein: CACTGGQYYEQYF

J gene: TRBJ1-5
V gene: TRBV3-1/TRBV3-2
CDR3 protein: CASSQGGDQPQHF

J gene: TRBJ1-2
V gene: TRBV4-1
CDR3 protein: CASSQDGAGGGYTF

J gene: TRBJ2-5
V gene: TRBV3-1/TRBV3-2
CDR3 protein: CASSQNLAGGPSPETQYF

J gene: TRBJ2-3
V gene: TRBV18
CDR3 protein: CASSLVAGGSADTQYF

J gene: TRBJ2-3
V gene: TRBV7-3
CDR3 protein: CASSPSGRADTQYF

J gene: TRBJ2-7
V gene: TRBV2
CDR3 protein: CASSSGLAGTLSYF

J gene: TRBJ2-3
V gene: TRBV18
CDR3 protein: CASSPPGGLGTDTQYF

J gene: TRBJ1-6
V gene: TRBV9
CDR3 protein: CASTGQGNSPLHF

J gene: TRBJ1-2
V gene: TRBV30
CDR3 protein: CAWSETTPNYGYTF

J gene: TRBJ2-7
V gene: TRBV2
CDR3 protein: CASSQPGTGYEQYF

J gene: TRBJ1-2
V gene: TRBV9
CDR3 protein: CASSVGNRGSDGYTF

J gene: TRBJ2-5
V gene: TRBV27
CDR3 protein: CASSSPGGQETQYF

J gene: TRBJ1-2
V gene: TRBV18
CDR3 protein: CASSKTGNYGYTF

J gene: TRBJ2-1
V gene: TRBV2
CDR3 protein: CATRTGSSYNEQFF

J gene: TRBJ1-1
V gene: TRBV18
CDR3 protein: CASSPPNGQGPTEAFF

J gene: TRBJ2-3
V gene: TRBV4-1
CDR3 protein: CASSATTLVSDTQYF